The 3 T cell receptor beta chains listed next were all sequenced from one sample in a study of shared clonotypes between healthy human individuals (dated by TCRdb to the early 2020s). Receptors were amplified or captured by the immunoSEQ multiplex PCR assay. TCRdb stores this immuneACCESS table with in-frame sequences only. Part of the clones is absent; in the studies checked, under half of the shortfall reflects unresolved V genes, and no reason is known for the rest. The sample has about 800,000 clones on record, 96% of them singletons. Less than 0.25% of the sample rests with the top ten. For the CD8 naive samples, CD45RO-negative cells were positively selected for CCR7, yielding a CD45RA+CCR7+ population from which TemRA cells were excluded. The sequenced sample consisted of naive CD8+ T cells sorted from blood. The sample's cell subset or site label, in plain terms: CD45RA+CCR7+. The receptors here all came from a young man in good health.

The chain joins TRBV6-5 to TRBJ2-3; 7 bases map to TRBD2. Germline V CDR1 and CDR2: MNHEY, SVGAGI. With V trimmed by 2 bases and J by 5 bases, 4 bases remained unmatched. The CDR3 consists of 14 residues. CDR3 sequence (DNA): TGTGCCAGCAGTTACAGGGTAGCGGGAGATACGCAGTATTTT. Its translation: CASSYRVAGDTQYF.

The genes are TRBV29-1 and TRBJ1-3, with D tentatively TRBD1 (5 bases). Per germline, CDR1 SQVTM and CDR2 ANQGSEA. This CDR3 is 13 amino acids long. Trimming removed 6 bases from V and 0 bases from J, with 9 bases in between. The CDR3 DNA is TGCAGCGTCTCAGGGCGCTCTGGAAACACCATATATTTT. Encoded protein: CSVSGRSGNTIYF.

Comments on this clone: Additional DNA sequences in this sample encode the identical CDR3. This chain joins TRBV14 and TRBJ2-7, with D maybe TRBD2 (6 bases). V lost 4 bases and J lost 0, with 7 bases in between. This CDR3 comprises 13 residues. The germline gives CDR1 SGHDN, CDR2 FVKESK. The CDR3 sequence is CASSPTSSYEQYF. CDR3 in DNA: TGTGCCAGCAGCCCGACTAGCTCCTACGAGCAGTACTTC.